One and the same sample provided the 4 T cell receptor beta chains below, sequenced in a study of sequential checkpoint blockade in melanoma (dated by TCRdb to the late 2010s). Per the publication, the treatment or condition label means: randomized to nivolumab then ipilimumab (arm A) or the reverse (arm B). Preparation of the library involved the immunoSEQ multiplex PCR assay. Here the immuneACCESS table is served through TCRdb, limited to in-frame sequences with V and J called. Missing clones are a known gap in these copies; in checked studies unresolved V genes cover under half, and the rest lacks a known reason. This sample has 21,000 or so clones in its table, and about 82% of those were observed once. Together, the top ten hold 10% of the sample. The input for sequencing was CD8+ T cells sorted from blood (inferred from file names), taken from a patient given nivolumab and ipilimumab in sequence. These receptors were obtained from a human donor with melanoma.

For the CDR3, the DNA is TGTGCCAGTAGTATAGATGTTGAGACAGGGGGCATGGATGAAGCTTTCTTT. Residues: CASSIDVETGGMDEAFF. V is TRBV19 and J is TRBJ1-1, with TRBD1 matching over 10 bases. With V trimmed by 0 bases and J by 7 bases, 11 bases remained unmatched. Germline CDR1 LNHDA, CDR2 SQIVND (reference sequence). The CDR3 covers 17 residues.

J is TRBJ1-1 and V is TRBV4-3; D gene unclear. Trimming took off 0 bases at V and 2 bases at J, with 10 bases between the two ends. Germline CDR1 LGHNA, CDR2 YSLEER. The CDR3 length is 15 residues. The CDR3 sequence: CASSQEMNTNTEAFF. The CDR3 region has the DNA TGCGCCAGCAGCCAAGAAATGAACACCAACACTGAAGCTTTCTTT.

The DNA for the CDR3 is TGTGCCAGCAGCTACACGACAGTAAGGAAACCCCGAACCATATATTTT. Protein sequence: CASSYTTVRKPRTIYF. The J gene is TRBJ1-3, the V gene TRBV2; a possible D gene is TRBD1 (5 bases). V was clipped by 6 bases and J by 10 bases, with 25 bases between them. Germline CDR1 and CDR2: SNHLY and FYNNEI. The CDR3 has 16 residues.

The V gene is TRBV28, the J gene TRBJ2-5, with 11 nucleotides matching TRBD2. This CDR3 contains 16 residues. Trimming took 5 bases from V and 2 from J; bases not matched to a gene: 7. The V gene's germline CDR1 is MDHEN and CDR2 SYDVKM. The CDR3 loop is CASSPRTSGLQETQYF. CDR3 DNA sequence: TGTGCCAGCAGTCCGAGGACTAGCGGGTTACAAGAGACCCAGTACTTC.